Listed below are T cell receptor beta chains from one sample, sequenced in a study of blood T cell repertoires in COVID-19. The table came from immunoSEQ multiplex PCR; TCRdb's copy has only in-frame clones and leaves some out. The data contain around 200,000 clones, just under 90% of them singletons. Material: PBMCs or T cells enriched from blood (not recorded which). Every receptor here comes from a man aged 25 to 45 who had recovered from COVID-19. The CDR3 runs from the conserved cysteine through the conserved F or W. The D gene is left open where the match is weak. Not all rows give a size; the values are once, few, many and, for expanded clones, a class.

length,D,size,J,V,DNA,CDR3
17,-,-,TRBJ1-3,TRBV28,TGTGCCAGCAGTCCCCTGGTGATCTTAGACTCTGGAAACACCATATATTTT,CASSPLVILDSGNTIYF
15,TRBD2,-,TRBJ2-1,TRBV11-3,TGTGCCAGCAGCTCGGGACTAGCGGGAGTCGGTGAGCAGTTCTTC,CASSSGLAGVGEQFF
17,-,-,TRBJ1-6,TRBV30,TGTGCCTGGAGTGTACTGCAGGGAAGCTCCTATAATTCACCCCTCCACTTT,CAWSVLQGSSYNSPLHF
14,-,-,TRBJ1-5,TRBV6-5,TGTGCCAGCAACGACGGGGGGACGGGTCAGCCCCAGCATTTT,CASNDGGTGQPQHF
12,-,-,TRBJ1-2,TRBV2,TGTGCCAGCAGTGTTGAGAGGGTTAGCTACACCTTC,CASSVERVSYTF
15,-,-,TRBJ1-6,TRBV28,TGTGCCAGCAGTTGGAGGACAGAGAGGAATTCACCCCTCCACTTT,CASSWRTERNSPLHF
14,TRBD2,-,TRBJ2-5,TRBV2,TGTGCCAGCAACACTGCAGGACTAGCGGAGACCCAGTACTTC,CASNTAGLAETQYF
15,TRBD1,-,TRBJ1-4,TRBV30,TGTGCCTGGAGACCCCCCGGGACAGAGAATGAAAAACTGTTTTTT,CAWRPPGTENEKLFF
15,TRBD1,-,TRBJ1-5,TRBV7-2,TGTGCCAGCAGCTTGGCCGGGACAGGGAATCAGCCCCAGCATTTT,CASSLAGTGNQPQHF
12,-,-,TRBJ2-5,TRBV5-3,TGTGCCAGAAGGAGCGTGTGGGAGACCCAGTACTTC,CARRSVWETQYF
15,TRBD2,-,TRBJ2-1,TRBV18,TGTGCCAGCTCAAATAAGCGGGAGGGTTACAATGAGCAGTTCTTC,CASSNKREGYNEQFF
16,TRBD2,-,TRBJ2-3,TRBV24-1,TGTGCCACCAGTCGTAGACTAGCGGGGGGGAGAGATACGCAGTATTTT,CATSRRLAGGRDTQYF
15,-,-,TRBJ2-1,TRBV5-4,TGTGCCAGCAGCTTGGCCCGGGACATCTACAATGAGCAGTTCTTC,CASSLARDIYNEQFF
17,TRBD1,-,TRBJ2-7,TRBV6-1,TGTGCCAGCAGTGAGATCCGACGACAGGGACGTCGGTACGAGCAGTACTTC,CASSEIRRQGRRYEQYF
13,TRBD2,-,TRBJ2-1,TRBV5-1,TGCGCCAGCAGCTTCAAAGGGGAGGGTGAGCAGTTCTTC,CASSFKGEGEQFF
19,-,-,TRBJ2-7,TRBV7-8,TGTGCCAGCAGCACAGTTATGATTGGGTTAGGGGTTGACTTCTACGAGCAGTACTTC,CASSTVMIGLGVDFYEQYF
16,TRBD2,-,TRBJ2-1,TRBV30,TGTGCCTGGAAAATGTCATCGGGGGGGCCCTACAATGAGCAGTTCTTC,CAWKMSSGGPYNEQFF
14,TRBD1,-,TRBJ2-5,TRBV4-1,TGCGCCAGCAGCCAAGTCGGGACAGAAGAGACCCAGTACTTC,CASSQVGTEETQYF
14,-,once,TRBJ2-7,TRBV6-2/TRBV6-3,TGTGCCAGCAGTTGGTTGGACACAGCCTACGAGCAGTACTTC,CASSWLDTAYEQYF
19,TRBD2,-,TRBJ2-2,TRBV7-9,TGTGCCAGCAGCCCAAAACCGACTAGCGCTACACTAAACACCGGGGAGCTGTTTTTT,CASSPKPTSATLNTGELFF
19,TRBD2,once,TRBJ2-2,TRBV5-6,TGTGCCAGCAGCTTGGTTCGTTGGCTAGCGGGGGGCCGCACCGGGGAGCTGTTTTTT,CASSLVRWLAGGRTGELFF
17,TRBD2,-,TRBJ2-5,TRBV10-1,TGCGCCAGCAGTGAGTCGACGGGCGGCGCGGGAGGAGAGACCCAGTACTTC,CASSESTGGAGGETQYF
14,-,-,TRBJ1-2,TRBV7-8,TGTGCCAGCAGCACCTTACAGGGAATCTATGGCTACACCTTC,CASSTLQGIYGYTF
13,-,-,TRBJ1-1,TRBV19,TGTGCCAGTAGTATTCCCCTCGGCACTGAAGCTTTCTTT,CASSIPLGTEAFF
15,-,-,TRBJ2-5,TRBV2,TGTGCCAGCAGTGATTGGGGGGACGGCCAAGAGACCCAGTACTTC,CASSDWGDGQETQYF
15,TRBD1,-,TRBJ1-2,TRBV5-1,TGCGCCAGCAGCTTGAATACAGGGGATGCGCGGGCCTACACCTTC,CASSLNTGDARAYTF
14,-,-,TRBJ2-1,TRBV2,TGTGCCAGCAGTGAGCCCGGGAGAGACAATGAGCAGTTCTTC,CASSEPGRDNEQFF
15,-,-,TRBJ2-1,TRBV11-2,TGTGCCAGCAGCTTAGATGGGCGACGAGACAATGAGCAGTTCTTC,CASSLDGRRDNEQFF
13,-,-,TRBJ2-2,TRBV6-5,TGTGCCAGCAGTCGCACAGGGACCGGGGAGCTGTTTTTT,CASSRTGTGELFF
12,-,once,TRBJ1-2,TRBV29-1,TGCAGCGTTGCGACGTTGAGGTATGGCTACACCTTC,CSVATLRYGYTF
14,-,-,TRBJ1-1,TRBV28,TGTGCCAGCAGTAAAGGGGGTTCGAACACTGAAGCTTTCTTT,CASSKGGSNTEAFF
17,-,once,TRBJ1-1,TRBV14,TGTGCCAGCAGCCAAGACAGGGGAAATTTAATGAACACTGAAGCTTTCTTT,CASSQDRGNLMNTEAFF
14,-,-,TRBJ1-5,TRBV6-1,TGTGCCAGCAGTGAAAACACATTTAATCAGCCCCAGCATTTT,CASSENTFNQPQHF
15,-,-,TRBJ1-2,TRBV15,TGTGCCACCAGCCAAGAGTGGGAGGGCCACTATGGCTACACCTTC,CATSQEWEGHYGYTF
12,-,-,TRBJ1-6,TRBV30,TGTGCCGGCCGCGGGCTTCGCCGACCCCTCCACTTT,CAGRGLRRPLHF
13,-,-,TRBJ1-5,TRBV27,TGTGCCAGCAGTTTCCAGGGTTTACAGCCCCAGCATTTT,CASSFQGLQPQHF
15,-,-,TRBJ1-1,TRBV27,TGTGCCAGCAGTTTGGGCACAGGGCTGTACACTGAAGCTTTCTTT,CASSLGTGLYTEAFF
16,TRBD2,-,TRBJ2-3,TRBV10-3,TGTGCCATCAGTGAGTCATTAGCGGGAGAGGAGGATACGCAGTATTTT,CAISESLAGEEDTQYF
17,TRBD1,-,TRBJ1-4,TRBV5-3,TGTGCCAGAAGCTCGTCACGGACAGGCCAGAAGGATGAAAAACTGTTTTTT,CARSSSRTGQKDEKLFF
14,-,-,TRBJ1-1,TRBV5-6,TGTGCCAGCAGCATTAACGGGGTGAACACTGAAGCTTTCTTT,CASSINGVNTEAFF
15,TRBD2,once,TRBJ2-1,TRBV9,TGTGCCAGCAGCCCTCGGACTAGCGGGATCAATGAGCAGTTCTTC,CASSPRTSGINEQFF